What follows are 15 T cell receptor beta chains derived from one specimen sequenced in a study of T cells in Graves' hyperthyroidism and ophthalmopathy. RNA transcripts served as the template for amplifying TCR beta CDR3 regions. An initial round of RT-PCR targeting the TCR CDR3 relied on the HTBI primer set. Via MiXCR, TCRdb re-called the multiplex PCR reads, giving one row per CDR3 protein. The profile covers 350,000 or so distinct CDR3 sequences, with 15% to 20% appearing a single time and roughly 15% taken by the ten largest. The specimen sequenced was blood. The receptors were sampled from a woman in her thirties or forties with Graves' ophthalmopathy.

This clonotype was recorded a few times. A single base separates this from a much larger clone, so it may be a read error. The V call is TRBV11-2, the J call TRBJ2-7; 8 positions match TRBD1. The CDR3 covers 16 residues. Germline lookup yields CDR1 SGHAT and CDR2 FQNNGV. In nucleotides, the CDR3 is TGTGCCAGCAGCTTAGTCTTCAGGGGGCGATCCTACGGGCAGTACTTC. Protein: CASSLVFRGRSYGQYF.

This clonotype came up many times. CDR3 DNA: TGTGCCAGCAGCGCCCAGGCGAACTATGGCTACACCTTC. As protein: CASSAQANYGYTF. The gene calls are TRBV9 and TRBJ1-2; D is undetermined. Germline V gene sequence: CDR1 SGDLS, CDR2 YYNGEE. Trimming pared 3 bases from V and 2 bases from J, leaving 8 bases between. This CDR3 has 13 residues.

This clonotype was seen at least ten times. J is TRBJ1-5 and V is TRBV27; D not certain. This CDR3 has 13 amino acids. Per germline, CDR1 MNHEY and CDR2 SMNVEV (reference sequence). V lost 4 bases and J 5 bases, leaving 9 bases between the germline ends. The CDR3 region has the DNA TGTGCCAGCAGTTGGTCGAGGGATCAGCCCCAGCATTTT. Encoded protein: CASSWSRDQPQHF.

As to this clonotype: One junction end does not reproduce the germline sequence, and a read error may be involved. The chain uses TRBV6-1 and TRBJ1-2; 7 bases map to TRBD1. Germline V gene sequence: CDR1 MNHNS, CDR2 SASEGT. This CDR3 has 13 residues. CDR3 in DNA: TGTGCCAGCAGTGTCCGGGACAGCTATGGCTACATCTTC. Amino acid sequence: CASSVRDSYGYIF.

This clonotype was picked up many times. The gene calls are TRBV28 and TRBJ2-5; D remains unclear. Germline assignment: CDR1 MDHEN and CDR2 SYDVKM. V was pared by 1 base and J by 6 bases, with 6 bases between. The CDR3 runs 12 residues. CDR3 nucleotides: TGTGCCAGCAGTTTATTTCGGAAGACCCAGTACTTC. It is translated as CASSLFRKTQYF. The whole variable domain, remainder taken from reference TRBV28 and TRBJ2-5, is DVKVTQSSRYLVKRTGEKVFLECVQDMDHENMFWYRQDPGLGLRLIYFSYDVKMKEKGDIPEGYSVSREKKERFSLILESASTNQTSMYLCASSLFRKTQYFGPGTRLLVL.

This clonotype appeared many times. The chain recombines TRBV11-2 with TRBJ2-2; D ambiguous. Germline V CDR1 and CDR2: SGHAT, FQNNGV. The CDR3 contains 15 residues. The V end was cut by 5 bases, the J end by 4 bases, with 14 bases between. The CDR3 DNA reads as TGTGCCAGCAGCCCCGTAAGGATCTCCACCGGGGAGCTGTTTTTT. Protein: CASSPVRISTGELFF. Combining the CDR3 with reference TRBV11-2 and TRBJ2-2 gives the whole variable domain EAGVAQSPRYKIIEKRQSVAFWCNPISGHATLYWYQQILGQGPKLLIQFQNNGVVDDSQLPKDRFSAERLKGVDSTLKIQPAKLEDSAVYLCASSPVRISTGELFFGEGSRLTVL.

This clonotype was seen repeatedly, ten times or more. The chain recombines TRBV5-1 with TRBJ1-3; maybe TRBD1 (6 bases). CDR1 and CDR2 (germline): SGHRS, YFSETQ. CDR3 length equals 18 residues. V shed 3 bases and J shed 0 bases, with 19 bases lying between them. CDR3 protein: CASSWAKLGQNSGNTIYF. In DNA, the CDR3 is TGCGCCAGCAGCTGGGCTAAACTTGGACAGAACTCTGGAAACACCATATATTTT.

This clonotype was detected ten times or more. The rearrangement joins TRBV19 to TRBJ1-1; D is uncertain. Deletions cut 3 bases from V and 0 bases from J, with 14 bases between. The CDR3 sequence is 16 residues long. The germline CDR1 and CDR2 sequences are LNHDA and SQIVND (reference sequence). CDR3 nucleotides: TGTGCCAGTAGTATGACCCTGGGCGCAATGAACACTGAAGCTTTCTTT. Its protein product is CASSMTLGAMNTEAFF.

In its sample, this clonotype was seen many times. The chain couples TRBV6-1 to TRBJ2-4; 7 nucleotides agree with TRBD1. Trimming took 6 bases from V and 0 from J; bases not matched to a gene: 5. Germline CDR1 is MNHNS and CDR2 is SASEGT. The CDR3 loop spans 15 amino acids. DNA of the CDR3: TGTGCCAGCAGGAAGGACAGGCTAGCCAAAAACATTCAGTACTTC. Its translation is CASRKDRLAKNIQYF.

This clonotype was observed many times. No conserved phenylalanine or tryptophan ends this CDR3, so it is likely a read error. The CDR3 loop reads CASSFAGTEAFL. The DNA of the CDR3 is TGTGCCAGCAGCTTTGCGGGCACTGAAGCTTTCCTT. The chain employs TRBV7-9 and TRBJ1-1; D is undetermined. Trimming cost V 3 bases and J 4 bases, with 6 bases left between them. Germline values: CDR1 SEHNR, CDR2 FQNEAQ (reference sequence). The CDR3 is 12 residues long.

The chain links TRBV2 to TRBJ1-2; possible D gene TRBD1, 6 bases. Germline CDR1 is SNHLY and CDR2 is FYNNEI. There are 12 residues in the CDR3. V lost 7 bases and J 6 bases, leaving 12 bases between the germline ends. The CDR3 sequence is CASTIQGNGYTF. CDR3 DNA: TGTGCCAGCACAATCCAGGGGAATGGCTACACCTTC.

The chain carries TRBV27 and TRBJ1-1; no firm D call. V gave up 2 bases and J gave up 2 bases, with 9 bases separating them. Germline V gene lookup returns CDR1 MNHEY and CDR2 SMNVEV (reference sequence). This CDR3 contains 14 residues. The DNA for the CDR3 is TGTGCCAGCAGTTTACAGCCGACTAACACTGAAGCTTTCTTT. It is translated as CASSLQPTNTEAFF.

Of note for this clonotype: One end of the junction fails to match germline, which may point to a read error. This sequence joins TRBV30 and TRBJ2-7; D is ambiguous. The CDR3 spans 13 residues. Germline lookup yields CDR1 GTSNPN and CDR2 SVGIG (reference sequence). Here the CDR3 reads CAWGVLWRYEQYF. The CDR3 nucleotides are TGTGCCTGGGGTGTACTGTGGCGCTACGAGCAGTACTTC.

This clonotype was recorded at least ten times. This chain links TRBV6-2 or TRBV6-3 with TRBJ1-1, with D unresolved. This CDR3 is built from 14 residues. Trimming shortened V by 3 bases and J by 1 base, and 9 bases separated the two germline ends. Germline assignment: CDR1 MNHEY and CDR2 SVGEGT. In DNA form, the CDR3 reads TGTGCCAGCAGTTATTCATGGGAGAACACTGAAGCTTTCTTT. This encodes CASSYSWENTEAFF.

This clonotype was seen repeatedly, ten times or more. V and J are TRBV19 and TRBJ1-1; no reliable D call. The V end lost 6 bases, the J end lost 4 bases, and 9 bases lay between the germline ends. Per germline, CDR1 LNHDA and CDR2 SQIVND (reference sequence). The CDR3 extends over 12 amino acids. The CDR3 nucleotides are TGTGCCAGTAGAGGATTGGGCACTGAAGCTTTCTTT. This sequence encodes CASRGLGTEAFF.